The 2 T cell receptor beta chains listed next were all sequenced from one sample in a study of T cells and Merkel cell carcinoma outcomes. Some clones are missing from TCRdb's copy, which holds only in-frame ones; the method was immunoSEQ multiplex PCR. The sample carries roughly 5,800 clones, 60% to 80% recorded once. The specimen was tumor tissue from Merkel cell carcinoma. The receptors derive from a human donor with Merkel cell carcinoma.

This chain links TRBV7-9 with TRBJ2-5, with D hard to call. V shed 4 bases and J shed 4 bases, with 13 bases lying between them. CDR1 SEHNR and CDR2 FQNEAQ come from the germline V gene (reference sequence). The CDR3 runs 14 residues. The CDR3 sequence: CASSSLGLLETQYF. The DNA for the CDR3 is TGTGCCAGCAGCTCCCTTGGGTTATTAGAGACCCAGTACTTC.

J is TRBJ2-7 and V is TRBV6-6; no definite D call. The CDR3 totals 14 residues. Trimming cost V 0 bases and J 3 bases, with 9 bases left between them. CDR1 is MNHNY, CDR2 SVGAGI, per germline (reference sequence). The DNA of the CDR3 is TGTGCCAGCAGTTACTCGTACAGAGACTACGAGCAGTACTTC. Translated: CASSYSYRDYEQYF.